Listed below are T cell receptor beta chains from one sample, sequenced in a study of early T cells in non-severe SARS-CoV-2 infection. A single record per CDR3 protein comes from TCRdb applying MiXCR to the 5' RACE reads. Of 20,000 to 30,000 distinct CDR3 sequences listed, 4% to 4.5% are singletons. Sequencing was done on a sample of whole blood. The origin of the receptors is an adult who was a healthcare worker with PCR-confirmed SARS-CoV-2 infection or an uninfected control (not recorded which). The CDR3 runs from the conserved cysteine through the conserved F or W. Size is omitted from some rows. Given values are once, few, many or a class for expanded clones.

V gene	CDR3 length	J gene	clone size	CDR3 protein
TRBV2	14	TRBJ1-2	NA	CASSYYGRNYGYTF
TRBV2	14	TRBJ1-2	few	CASTPRQGQYGYTF
TRBV20-1	13	TRBJ2-7	NA	CSATPQPLYEQYF
TRBV20-1	13	TRBJ2-7	many	CSAHGDSSYEQYF
TRBV5-4	14	TRBJ1-3	many	CASSETGTGNTIYF
TRBV29-1	15	TRBJ2-1	few	CSVEITGGSYNEQFF
TRBV29-1	11	TRBJ2-7	many	CSVDEGRGQYF
TRBV9	16	TRBJ2-5	NA	CASSVGSGGFGETQYF
TRBV7-9	16	TRBJ2-2	many	CASSLEVGYRTGELFF
TRBV28	14	TRBJ2-5	many	CASSPSGGRETQYF
TRBV18	14	TRBJ2-5	many	CASSPRQYQETQYF
TRBV29-1	12	TRBJ2-5	few	CSVLQGARTQYF
TRBV7-3	15	TRBJ2-1	many	CASSSHTDSYNEQFF
TRBV11-1	11	TRBJ2-7	medium-sized	CASSYYHEQYF
TRBV19	14	TRBJ2-2	many	CASRGFVSTGELFF
TRBV9	12	TRBJ2-1	few	CASSLTSGEQFF
TRBV10-2	13	TRBJ2-1	few	CASTPPGLNEQFF
TRBV2	15	TRBJ1-6	many	CASSLGQVVGSPLHF
TRBV4-3	17	TRBJ2-2	many	CASSQGLAGDKTGELFF
TRBV10-3	15	TRBJ1-1	many	CAISGGTGMNTEAFF
TRBV5-1	14	TRBJ2-2	many	CASRGLGNTGELFF
TRBV5-4	16	TRBJ2-7	NA	CASSSPVAGGTGEQYF
TRBV7-8	16	TRBJ2-7	many	CASSSRRLAGVGEQYF
TRBV7-2	15	TRBJ2-1	many	CASSLAAYSYNEQFF
TRBV13	13	TRBJ1-1	many	CASKGGLNTEAFF
TRBV2	14	TRBJ2-2	many	CASTTEYPEGELFF
TRBV3-1	15	TRBJ2-2	few	CASSGDRANTGELFF
TRBV30	12	TRBJ1-1	NA	CAHRLGFTEAFF
TRBV30	12	TRBJ1-2	few	CAWSGGLGGYTF
TRBV12-3/TRBV12-4	11	TRBJ1-1	many	CASSLTDEAFF
TRBV25-1	16	TRBJ2-1	many	CASSELTGGPGSEQFF
TRBV30	16	TRBJ1-3	many	CAWSVKGGLSGNTIYF
TRBV6-6	14	TRBJ2-2	many	CASSRLSTTGELFF